This T cell receptor beta chain is drawn from a study of shared clonotypes between healthy human individuals. Findings of the study overall: A reduction in generation probabilities was seen for non-shared clonotypes relative to those shared by all four donors.

For this clone: Its target is unknown.

Using immunoSEQ multiplex PCR, the repertoire was profiled, and TCRdb retains in-frame clones only, with some absent. Here the sample spans around 1,100,000 clones, roughly 77% being singletons. CDR1 is SGHNT and CDR2 is YYREEE in the germline V gene (reference sequence). This CDR3 has 14 residues. V shed 1 base and J shed 9 bases, with 14 bases lying between them. The J gene is TRBJ1-3, the V gene TRBV5-4; no reliable D call. The sequence came from a man aged 18 to 29 in good health. Some clones in this sample may be carry-over from other donors' samples. The sequenced sample was memory CD4+ T cells from PBMCs. This sample's subset: CD45RA-negative fraction. The CDR3 DNA reads as TGTGCCAGCAGCTTGAGGGCACCCGGCACCACCATATATTTT. Translating gives CASSLRAPGTTIYF.